Listed here are 21 T cell receptor beta chains from one sample, sequenced in a study of T cell responses to AZD1222 COVID-19 vaccine. The protocol was immunoSEQ multiplex PCR, while the TCRdb copy is restricted to in-frame clones and leaves out a portion. Of about 130,000 clones in the sample, around 92% were seen once. The specimen was peripheral blood, collected 28 days after the second AZD1222 dose. Receptor source: an adult who received the AZD1222 COVID-19 vaccine.

The J gene is TRBJ1-5, the V gene TRBV4-1; D uncertain. V was trimmed by 1 base and J by 2 bases, leaving 9 bases between them. Germline assignment: CDR1 MGHRA and CDR2 YSYEKL. The CDR3 covers 15 residues. CDR3 in DNA: TGCGCCAGCAGCCAAGTTTGGCAAGGCAATCAGCCCCAGCATTTT. Amino acids: CASSQVWQGNQPQHF.

This sequence joins TRBV7-9 and TRBJ2-7; 9 nucleotides match TRBD1. CDR3 size: 14 residues. Germline V gene sequence: CDR1 SEHNR, CDR2 FQNEAQ (reference sequence). CDR3 sequence reads: CASSSTGGSHEQYV. CDR3 in DNA: TGTGCCAGCAGCTCCACAGGGGGCTCCCACGAGCAGTACGTC.

The chain combines TRBV4-1 with TRBJ2-7, with 7 bases lining up with TRBD1. Germline CDR1 reads MGHRA; CDR2 reads YSYEKL. V was clipped by 2 bases and J by 0 bases; unmatched bases: 7. The CDR3 is 16 residues long. CDR3 region: CASSQPGQALSYEQYF. The CDR3 region has the DNA TGCGCCAGCAGCCAACCCGGACAGGCCCTCTCCTACGAGCAGTACTTC.

CDR3 region: CASSLGGVTEAFF. The CDR3 bases are TGCGCCAGCAGCTTGGGAGGGGTAACTGAAGCTTTCTTT. The chain recombines TRBV5-1 with TRBJ1-1; maybe TRBD1 (5 bases). Per germline, CDR1 SGHRS and CDR2 YFSETQ. Trimming removed 0 bases at V and 5 bases at J, with 8 bases between. The CDR3 loop spans 13 amino acids.

This clone was seen a single time. The CDR3 sequence: CASSQDWEGTGTGELFF. The CDR3 nucleotides read TGCGCCAGCAGCCAAGATTGGGAGGGGACTGGCACCGGGGAGCTGTTTTTT. The J gene is TRBJ2-2, the V gene TRBV4-3; 7 bases agree with TRBD2. CDR1 and CDR2 from the germline V gene are LGHNA and YSLEER. The CDR3 is 17 amino acids. Trimming removed 0 bases from V and 4 bases from J; junction bases left unmatched: 8.

The V and J genes are TRBV3-1 (or the pseudogene TRBV3-2) and TRBJ1-3, with D tentatively TRBD1 (5 bases). Deletions cut 4 bases from V and 4 bases from J, with 17 bases between. This CDR3 is 16 amino acids long. Germline-derived CDR1 and CDR2 are LGHDT and YNNKEL (reference sequence). Here the CDR3 reads CASSLGRPGNGNTIYF. The CDR3 region has the DNA TGTGCCAGCAGCCTCGGCCGCCCAGGGAACGGAAACACCATATATTTT.

This clone was seen only a few times. The chain joins TRBV18 to TRBJ1-6; TRBD1 matches at 8 bases. The CDR3 length is 13 residues. Germline CDR1 and CDR2: KGHSH and LQKENI. Unmatched junction bases numbered 0, after V lost 3 bases and J lost 8 bases. CDR3 amino acids: CASSPTGDSPLHF. The CDR3 DNA reads TGTGCCAGCTCACCGACAGGGGATTCACCCCTCCACTTT.

This clone appeared a single time. The chain uses TRBV6-5 and TRBJ2-5; TRBD2 matches at 7 bases. Per germline, CDR1 MNHEY and CDR2 SVGAGI. The ends lost 0 bases at V and 5 bases at J; junction bases unmatched: 0. The CDR3 loop spans 13 amino acids. CDR3 bases: TGTGCCAGCAGTTACTCGCGGGGGGAGACCCAGTACTTC. It codes for CASSYSRGETQYF.

The chain employs TRBV2 and TRBJ2-7; D ambiguous. V was trimmed by 4 bases and J by 0 bases, leaving 4 bases between them. Germline V CDR1 and CDR2: SNHLY, FYNNEI. There are 12 residues in the CDR3. CDR3 sequence reads: CASSGDSYEQYF. The CDR3 coding sequence is TGTGCCAGCAGTGGGGACTCCTACGAGCAGTACTTC.

V is TRBV19 and J is TRBJ2-2; tentative D call: TRBD2 (5 bases). The CDR3 sequence is 15 residues long. Germline CDR1 reads LNHDA; CDR2 reads SQIVND (reference sequence). The V and J ends lost 3 bases and 10 bases respectively, with 18 bases between them. CDR3 nucleotides: TGTGCCAGTAGTATCGTATCGTCGGGAAGTGTGGAGCTGTTTTTT. It codes for CASSIVSSGSVELFF.

This sequence joins TRBV25-1 and TRBJ2-5, with D hard to call. With 7 bases removed from V and 1 base from J, the gap between germline ends came to 4 bases. This CDR3 contains 11 residues. Germline CDR1 MGHDK, CDR2 SYGVNS. In DNA, the CDR3 is TGTGCCAGCACCCTCCAAGAGACCCAGTACTTC. It codes for CASTLQETQYF.

This clone came up once. The chain recombines TRBV12-3 or TRBV12-4 with TRBJ2-7; D is ambiguous. The CDR3 extends over 12 amino acids. V was cut by 3 bases and J by 3 bases, with 6 bases left in between. The CDR3 bases are TGTGCCAGCAGTTTCTTCAACTACGAGCAGTACTTC. Translating gives CASSFFNYEQYF.

V and J are TRBV9 and TRBJ2-5; tentatively, D is TRBD1 or TRBD2 (5 bases each). Trimming stripped 2 bases from V and 3 bases from J, with 14 bases between. The CDR3 is 15 residues long. CDR1 and CDR2 (germline): SGDLS, YYNGEE. The CDR3 DNA follows: TGTGCCAGCAGCGTCACCGGGACGGACAAAGAGACCCAGTACTTC. This codes for CASSVTGTDKETQYF.

This chain uses TRBV19 with TRBJ1-2; D gene uncertain. The CDR3 covers 14 residues. Germline loops: CDR1 LNHDA, CDR2 SQIVND (reference sequence). V lost 6 bases to trimming and J lost 5 bases, with 16 bases between them. CDR3 DNA sequence: TGTGCCAGTAGGCCGTCAACTGGGCGATATGGCTACACCTTC. Translating gives CASRPSTGRYGYTF.

This rearrangement joins TRBV5-8 to TRBJ1-1; perhaps TRBD1 as D (5 bases). CDR3 length: 15 amino acids. Trimming removed 4 bases from V and 4 bases from J, with 17 bases in between. CDR1 SGHTS and CDR2 YDEGEE come from the germline V gene. CDR3 sequence (DNA): TGTGCCAGCAGCCCCCTATGGGGTAGGGGCACTGAAGCTTTCTTT. Translating gives CASSPLWGRGTEAFF.

This chain connects TRBV7-8 to TRBJ2-5, with D tentatively TRBD1 (5 bases). CDR1 and CDR2 (germline): SGHVS, FQNEAQ. CDR3 length: 16 residues. Trimming stripped 2 bases from V and 2 bases from J, with 15 bases between. Here the CDR3 DNA reads TGTGCCAGCAGCTTACGATCAGGGATTGGGCAAGAGACCCAGTACTTC. Translated: CASSLRSGIGQETQYF.

The gene calls are TRBV6-4 and TRBJ1-5; 10 nucleotides align to TRBD1. V shed 4 bases and J 2 bases; nucleotides not matched to a gene: 2. CDR3 length equals 15 residues. The germline gives CDR1 MRHNA, CDR2 SNTAGT. CDR3 sequence (DNA): TGTGCCAGCAGTGCCGGGACAGGGGGCAATCAGCCCCAGCATTTT. Protein sequence: CASSAGTGGNQPQHF.

V is TRBV11-3 and J is TRBJ2-2, with D possibly TRBD2 on 7 matching bases. The V end was cut by 2 bases, the J end by 4 bases, with 17 bases between. The length of the CDR3 is 17 residues. Germline V gene lookup returns CDR1 SGHNT and CDR2 YENEEA. CDR3 region: CASSLWGLGGRTGELFF. DNA of the CDR3: TGTGCCAGCAGCTTATGGGGCCTCGGGGGGCGCACCGGGGAGCTGTTTTTT.

The rearrangement links TRBV7-9 to TRBJ2-1, with D unclear. The CDR3 runs 14 residues. CDR1 and CDR2 from the germline V gene are SEHNR and FQNEAQ (reference sequence). V was trimmed by 2 bases and J by 7 bases, leaving 12 bases between them. DNA for the CDR3: TGTGCCAGCAGCTTAAGCCAACTGACTAATGAGCAGTTCTTC. Translating gives CASSLSQLTNEQFF.

V and J are TRBV9 and TRBJ1-5; no clear D. V dropped 0 bases and J dropped 6 bases, with 13 bases sitting between them. The CDR3 extends over 15 amino acids. Germline CDR1 SGDLS, CDR2 YYNGEE. The CDR3 nucleotides read TGTGCCAGCAGCGTAGAGGGCAGGTCAGGTCAGCCCCAGCATTTT. As protein: CASSVEGRSGQPQHF.

The V and J genes are TRBV30 and TRBJ1-4, with D possibly TRBD1 on 5 matching bases. The V end was cut by 1 base, the J end by 4 bases, with 10 bases between. Germline V gene sequence: CDR1 GTSNPN, CDR2 SVGIG (reference sequence). The length of the CDR3 is 14 residues. For the CDR3, the DNA is TGTGCCTGGAGTGGCGGGACGGTTAATGAAAAACTGTTTTTT. It yields the protein CAWSGGTVNEKLFF.